The T cell receptor (beta chain) described here comes from a study of OX40 agonist ivuxolimab in advanced cancers. Turning to the study itself: Patients received ivuxolimab, an intravenous treatment, every 2 weeks at 0.01 to 10 mg/kg.

General study findings and limits: Clones of CD4+ and CD8+ blood T cells grew by week 6 at doses of 0.1 to 3.0 mg/kg. In a subset of nonresponders, normalized T-cell clonal expansion was also low. On average, CD8+ T cells showed a greater number of expanded clones than CD4+.

Germline lookup yields CDR1 SGHRS and CDR2 YFSETQ. The V gene end was trimmed by 7 bases and the J gene end by 2 bases; junction bases not matched to a gene: 13. The CDR3 length is 16 residues. In the case of this clone: Its antigen is as yet unknown.

Clones were sequenced by immunoSEQ multiplex PCR, and TCRdb holds only the in-frame ones, with some missing. Among about 64,000 clones listed, approximately 80% were seen once. The chain uses TRBV5-1 and TRBJ2-3; 7 nucleotides line up with TRBD2. The material sequenced was CD4+ or CD8+ T cells sorted from blood, taken in a trial of the OX40 agonist ivuxolimab. The TCR sequence derives from an adult with an advanced solid tumor such as melanoma, head and neck, liver or kidney cancer. The CDR3 DNA reads as TGCGCCAGCGGGGCAGAGGGCGGGAGCGACACAGATACGCAGTATTTT. It specifies CASGAEGGSDTDTQYF. Drawing the rest from reference TRBV5-1 and TRBJ2-3, the complete variable domain is KAGVTQTPRYLIKTRGQQVTLSCSPISGHRSVSWYQQTPGQGLQFLFEYFSETQRNKGNFPGRFSGRQFSNSRSEMNVSTLELGDSALYLCASGAEGGSDTDTQYFGPGTRLTVL.